Listed here is a single T cell receptor beta chain. Per the authors' pipeline: Estimation of nucleated cell counts relied on the amplification of reference gene primers. Method: immunoSEQ multiplex PCR; TCRdb's copy keeps in-frame clones and lacks some. For V, J and clone size, that table is used; D and trimming come from the DNA. The sample has about 200,000 clones; roughly 85% are singletons. This specimen comes from a study of blood T cell repertoires in COVID-19. Study as a whole: The United States, Italy and Spain were the sources of the acute and convalescent COVID-19 samples. In each case, the material was cDNA or gDNA derived from T cells, B-cell-depleted T cells, or PBMCs.

The germline CDR1 and CDR2 sequences are SEHNR and FQNEAQ (reference sequence). The CDR3 has 14 amino acids. Trimming cost V 5 bases and J 3 bases, with 13 bases left between them. The sample consisted of peripheral blood. This TCR was sampled from a woman of 80 years or more with acute or convalescent COVID-19. The rearrangement joins TRBV7-9 to TRBJ1-1, with D perhaps TRBD1 (6 bases). The CDR3 DNA is TGTGCCAGCAGCCCCCCTTGGACAGACACTGAAGCTTTCTTT. As protein: CASSPPWTDTEAFF.